The present entry profiles one T cell receptor beta chain with its context. Its antigen is unknown. Preparation of the TCRbeta library was carried out with unique molecular identifiers. TCRdb passed the PCR reads through MiXCR, listing each CDR3 protein once. The data contain 300,000 to 350,000 distinct CDR3 sequences, approximately 23% of them singletons. The sample comes from a study of T-cell reconstitution after alpha-beta-depleted transplantation in children. The CDR3 length is 17 residues. V lost 2 bases and J lost 3, with 20 bases in between. Germline lookup yields CDR1 SNHLY and CDR2 FYNNEI. Whole-study results and caveats: The origin of high day-60 TCRbeta diversity in some patients lay in surviving recipient T cells and thymic progenitors. Several hundred expanded graft clones reportedly gave rise to the alpha-beta T cells present about two months after transplant. T cells produced anew were the main source of T-cell counts and diversity one year after transplant.

The starting material was PBMCs, mostly from graft donor cells, obtained 180 days after TCRalphabeta/CD19-depleted stem cell transplant. The V call is TRBV2, the J call TRBJ2-7; tentatively, D is TRBD2 (6 bases). This clonotype was sampled from a male patient aged 5 to 17 who had a stem cell transplant for acute lymphoblastic leukemia, so the T cells may come from the graft donor. CDR3 DNA: TGTGCCAGCAGTGAATCGCCCCTTTCCGGGAGCCTCTACGAGCAGTACTTC. This translates into CASSESPLSGSLYEQYF.